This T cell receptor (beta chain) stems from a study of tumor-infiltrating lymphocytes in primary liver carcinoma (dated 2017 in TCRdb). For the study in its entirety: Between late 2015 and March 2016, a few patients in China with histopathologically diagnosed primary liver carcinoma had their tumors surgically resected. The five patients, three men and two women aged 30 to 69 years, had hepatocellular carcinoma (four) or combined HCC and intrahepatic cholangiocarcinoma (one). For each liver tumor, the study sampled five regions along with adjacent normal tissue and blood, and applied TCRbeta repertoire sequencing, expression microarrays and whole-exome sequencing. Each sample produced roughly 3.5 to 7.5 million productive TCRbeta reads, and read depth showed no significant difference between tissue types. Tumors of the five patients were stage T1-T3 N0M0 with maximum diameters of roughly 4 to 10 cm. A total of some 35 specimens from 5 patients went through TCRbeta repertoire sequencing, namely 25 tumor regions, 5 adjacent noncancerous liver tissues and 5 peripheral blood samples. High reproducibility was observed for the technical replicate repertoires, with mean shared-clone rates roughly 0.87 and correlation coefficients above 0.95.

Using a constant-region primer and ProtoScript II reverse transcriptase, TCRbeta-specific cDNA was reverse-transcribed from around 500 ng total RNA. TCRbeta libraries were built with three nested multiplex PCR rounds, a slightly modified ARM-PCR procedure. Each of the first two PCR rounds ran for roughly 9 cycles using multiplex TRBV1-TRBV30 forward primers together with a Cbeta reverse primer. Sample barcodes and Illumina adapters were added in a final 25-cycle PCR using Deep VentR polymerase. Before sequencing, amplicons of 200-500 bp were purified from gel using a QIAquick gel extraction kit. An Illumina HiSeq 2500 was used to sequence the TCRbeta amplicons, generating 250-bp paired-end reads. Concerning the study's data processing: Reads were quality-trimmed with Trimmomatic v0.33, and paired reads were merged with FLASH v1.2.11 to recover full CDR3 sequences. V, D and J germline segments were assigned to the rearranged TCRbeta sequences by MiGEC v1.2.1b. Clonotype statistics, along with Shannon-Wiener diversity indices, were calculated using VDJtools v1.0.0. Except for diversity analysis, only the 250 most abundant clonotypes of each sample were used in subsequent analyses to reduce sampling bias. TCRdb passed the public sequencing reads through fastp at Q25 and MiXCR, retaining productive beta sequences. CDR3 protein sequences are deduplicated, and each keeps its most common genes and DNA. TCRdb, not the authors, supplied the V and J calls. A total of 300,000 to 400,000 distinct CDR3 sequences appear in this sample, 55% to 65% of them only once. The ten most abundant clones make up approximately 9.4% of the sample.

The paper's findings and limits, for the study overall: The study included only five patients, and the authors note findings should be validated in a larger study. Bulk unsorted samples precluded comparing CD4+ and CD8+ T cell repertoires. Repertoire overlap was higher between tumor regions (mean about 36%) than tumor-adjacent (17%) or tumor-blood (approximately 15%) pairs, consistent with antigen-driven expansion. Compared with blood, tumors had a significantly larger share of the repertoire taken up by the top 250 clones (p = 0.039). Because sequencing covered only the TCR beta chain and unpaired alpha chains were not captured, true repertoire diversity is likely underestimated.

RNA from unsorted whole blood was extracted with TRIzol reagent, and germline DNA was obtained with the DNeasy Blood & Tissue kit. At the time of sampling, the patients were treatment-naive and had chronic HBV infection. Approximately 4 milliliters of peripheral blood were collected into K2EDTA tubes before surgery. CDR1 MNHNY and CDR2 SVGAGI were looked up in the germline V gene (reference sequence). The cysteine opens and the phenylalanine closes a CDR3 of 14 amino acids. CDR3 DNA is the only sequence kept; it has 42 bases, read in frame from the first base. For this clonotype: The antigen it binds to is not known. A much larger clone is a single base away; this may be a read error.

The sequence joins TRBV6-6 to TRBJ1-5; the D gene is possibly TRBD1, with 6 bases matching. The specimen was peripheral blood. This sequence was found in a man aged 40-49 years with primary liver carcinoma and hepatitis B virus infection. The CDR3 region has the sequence CTSSYGGPDQPQHF. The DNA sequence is TGTACCAGCAGTTACGGGGGCCCTGATCAGCCCCAGCATTTT.